These T cell receptor beta chains were read from a single sample in a study of blood T cell repertoires in COVID-19. Produced via immunoSEQ multiplex PCR; TCRdb's table is partial and in-frame only. The data show some 260,000 clones, around 90% seen once. The sample was peripheral blood. The receptors derive from a woman aged 25 to 39 with acute or convalescent COVID-19. Each CDR3 is given with its conserved first and last residue. The D gene is left open where the match is weak. Only part of the rows carry a size: once, few, many, or a class if the clone is expanded.

V gene	J gene	D gene	clone size	CDR3 protein	CDR3 DNA
TRBV7-8	TRBJ1-5	TRBD1	few	CASSLGPGGGQPQHF	TGTGCCAGCAGCTTGGGTCCAGGGGGAGGTCAGCCCCAGCATTTT
TRBV5-1	TRBJ2-2	NA	NA	CASSLERANTGELFF	TGCGCCAGCAGCTTGGAACGAGCGAACACCGGGGAGCTGTTTTTT
TRBV7-2	TRBJ2-1	TRBD2	NA	CASSRRTSGTHGDEQFF	TGTGCCAGCAGCCGGAGGACTAGCGGGACCCATGGGGATGAGCAGTTCTTC
TRBV6-6	TRBJ2-1	TRBD2	NA	CASSTGGLNNEQFF	TGTGCCAGCAGTACGGGGGGGCTAAACAATGAGCAGTTCTTC
TRBV6-1	TRBJ1-2	NA	once	CASSEQDMPTYGYTF	TGTGCCAGCAGTGAACAGGATATGCCAACCTATGGCTACACCTTC
TRBV25-1	TRBJ1-1	TRBD1	NA	CASQGVNTEAFF	TGTGCCTCACAGGGGGTGAACACTGAAGCTTTCTTT
TRBV7-3	TRBJ1-1	TRBD1	NA	CASSLSGTANTEAFF	TGTGCCAGCAGCTTATCGGGGACAGCGAACACTGAAGCTTTCTTT
TRBV28	TRBJ1-1	NA	NA	CASSKRGWPNTEAFF	TGTGCCAGTTCGAAAAGGGGCTGGCCGAACACTGAAGCTTTCTTT
TRBV5-4	TRBJ1-1	NA	NA	CASSLGENTEAFF	TGTGCCAGCAGCTTGGGAGAGAACACTGAAGCTTTCTTT
TRBV5-4	TRBJ1-3	NA	NA	CASSLGGGSGNTIYF	TGTGCCAGCAGCTTGGGGGGAGGTTCCGGAAACACCATATATTTT
TRBV7-6	TRBJ2-2	TRBD2	few	CASSRTSGGGPGELFF	TGTGCCAGCAGCCGGACTAGCGGGGGAGGCCCTGGGGAGCTGTTTTTT
TRBV19	TRBJ2-3	TRBD2	once	CASSISSGPSTDTQYF	TGTGCCAGTAGTATTTCTAGCGGGCCCAGCACAGATACGCAGTATTTT
TRBV6-6	TRBJ2-2	TRBD2	NA	CASSRLAGGTGELFF	TGTGCCAGCAGTCGCCTAGCGGGAGGCACCGGGGAGCTGTTTTTT
TRBV3-1/TRBV3-2	TRBJ2-7	TRBD2	NA	CASSPSGSPHERCSEQYF	TGTGCCAGCAGTCCTAGCGGGAGCCCACATGAAAGGTGCAGCGAGCAGTACTTC
TRBV3-1/TRBV3-2	TRBJ1-1	TRBD1	NA	CASSPGQANTEAFF	TGTGCCAGCAGCCCCGGACAGGCTAACACTGAAGCTTTCTTT
TRBV6-6	TRBJ2-5	TRBD2	NA	CASSYRLAAETQYF	TGTGCCAGCAGTTACCGACTAGCAGCAGAGACCCAGTACTTC
TRBV5-4	TRBJ1-1	NA	NA	CASSIPGPRGNTEAFF	TGTGCCAGCAGTATTCCGGGTCCTCGGGGGAACACTGAAGCTTTCTTT
TRBV19	TRBJ2-7	TRBD2	once	CASSALAGGPTEQYF	TGTGCCAGTAGTGCCCTAGCGGGAGGGCCCACCGAGCAGTACTTC
TRBV30	TRBJ2-7	TRBD2	NA	CAWSVGEDGRAYEQYF	TGTGCCTGGAGTGTAGGGGAAGACGGGAGGGCCTACGAGCAGTACTTC
TRBV5-1	TRBJ2-1	NA	NA	CATFHRDTPNEQFF	TGCGCCACCTTTCATCGAGACACCCCCAATGAGCAGTTCTTC
TRBV6-2/TRBV6-3	TRBJ1-5	TRBD1	once	CASSYPSAGTVGNQPQHF	TGTGCCAGCAGTTACCCGTCAGCCGGGACAGTGGGCAATCAGCCCCAGCATTTT
TRBV2	TRBJ1-5	NA	NA	CASSPSSNQPQHF	TGTGCCAGCAGTCCATCCAGCAATCAGCCCCAGCATTTT
TRBV27	TRBJ2-7	TRBD2	NA	CASNRSGRQSYEQYF	TGTGCCAGCAACCGTAGCGGGAGGCAATCCTACGAGCAGTACTTC
TRBV5-4	TRBJ2-3	TRBD1	NA	CASSPGQGRDTQYF	TGTGCCAGCAGCCCGGGACAGGGTCGCGATACGCAGTATTTT
TRBV5-6	TRBJ1-3	TRBD1	NA	CASSAVPGQGAGGNTIYF	TGTGCCAGCAGCGCCGTCCCGGGACAGGGGGCAGGGGGAAACACCATATATTTT
TRBV6-6	TRBJ2-7	NA	few	CASSPSSTNYEQYF	TGTGCCAGCAGTCCCTCTAGCACGAACTACGAGCAGTACTTC
TRBV15	TRBJ2-1	NA	NA	CATSRAGNNEQFF	TGTGCCACCAGCAGAGCGGGAAACAATGAGCAGTTCTTC
TRBV4-1	TRBJ2-7	TRBD1	NA	CASRRTGAHEQYF	TGCGCCAGCAGAAGGACAGGGGCGCACGAGCAGTACTTC
TRBV11-2	TRBJ1-3	NA	NA	CASSSGNTIYF	TGTGCCAGCAGTAGTGGAAACACCATATATTTT
TRBV9	TRBJ2-1	TRBD1	NA	CASSAGQGRNEQFF	TGTGCCAGCAGCGCGGGACAGGGGAGGAATGAGCAGTTCTTC
TRBV7-7	TRBJ2-1	TRBD2	NA	CASSLALGLAEGFNEQFF	TGTGCCAGCAGCTTAGCGCTAGGACTAGCGGAGGGTTTCAATGAGCAGTTCTTC
TRBV3-1/TRBV3-2	TRBJ2-1	TRBD2	NA	CASSFGTSGGLRQFF	TGTGCCAGCAGCTTCGGGACTAGCGGGGGTCTAAGGCAGTTCTTC
TRBV6-6	TRBJ2-7	TRBD1	NA	CASSSRGQGLSYEQYF	TGTGCCAGCAGCAGTAGGGGACAGGGGCTCTCCTACGAGCAGTACTTC
TRBV12-3/TRBV12-4	TRBJ1-1	TRBD1	NA	CASSFGTGFAFF	TGTGCCAGCAGTTTCGGGACAGGGTTCGCTTTCTTT
TRBV20-1	TRBJ2-1	NA	few	CSARAGNEQFF	TGCAGTGCTAGAGCGGGAAATGAGCAGTTCTTC
TRBV11-3	TRBJ2-1	NA	NA	CASSTSSAVGEQFF	TGTGCCAGCAGCACTAGCTCTGCTGTAGGTGAGCAGTTCTTC
TRBV29-1	TRBJ1-5	TRBD1	NA	CSVGFTGEQPQHF	TGCAGCGTTGGCTTCACAGGGGAACAGCCCCAGCATTTT
TRBV11-3	TRBJ2-3	NA	once	CASSLGRVDTQYF	TGTGCCAGCAGCTTAGGACGGGTAGATACGCAGTATTTT
TRBV19	TRBJ1-5	NA	NA	CASSIPRVGNQPQHF	TGTGCCAGTAGTATACCCAGGGTAGGAAATCAGCCCCAGCATTTT
TRBV11-2	TRBJ2-7	NA	once	CASSLEVGAVYEQYF	TGTGCCAGCAGCTTAGAGGTGGGAGCGGTATACGAGCAGTACTTC
TRBV6-5	TRBJ2-7	TRBD1	NA	CASSRQGEQYF	TGTGCCAGCAGTCGACAGGGCGAGCAGTACTTC
TRBV5-4	TRBJ2-3	TRBD2	NA	CASSSGLAGSTDTQYF	TGTGCCAGCAGCTCGGGACTAGCGGGGAGCACAGATACGCAGTATTTT
TRBV6-2/TRBV6-3	TRBJ2-3	TRBD2	NA	CASSYRLAGRVTDTQYF	TGTGCCAGCAGTTACCGGCTAGCGGGACGAGTGACAGATACGCAGTATTTT
TRBV24-1	TRBJ1-5	NA	NA	CATSATGINQPQHF	TGTGCCACCAGTGCGACGGGTATCAATCAGCCCCAGCATTTT
TRBV2	TRBJ2-7	NA	NA	CASSTGRSSYEQYF	TGTGCCAGCAGTACAGGGCGGAGCTCCTACGAGCAGTACTTC
TRBV11-3	TRBJ2-1	NA	NA	CASSEISGSYNEQFF	TGTGCCAGCAGCGAGATATCAGGAAGTTACAATGAGCAGTTCTTC
TRBV4-2	TRBJ2-5	NA	NA	CASSQDSLGGQETQYF	TGTGCCAGCAGCCAAGACTCCCTTGGGGGGCAAGAGACCCAGTACTTC
TRBV6-5	TRBJ2-7	TRBD1	NA	CASTSTGVPSYEQYF	TGTGCCAGCACCTCGACAGGGGTGCCGTCCTACGAGCAGTACTTC
TRBV5-1	TRBJ1-6	TRBD1	NA	CASSREVVTGRNSPLHF	TGCGCCAGCAGCAGGGAGGTTGTGACAGGGCGGAATTCACCCCTCCACTTT
TRBV25-1	TRBJ1-1	NA	NA	CARETEAFF	TGTGCTAGGGAGACTGAAGCTTTCTTT
TRBV23-1	TRBJ1-2	NA	NA	CASSHCRAGPEANYGYTF	TGCGCCAGCAGTCACTGCCGAGCGGGTCCTGAAGCTAACTATGGCTACACCTTC
TRBV4-1	TRBJ2-4	TRBD2	NA	CASSQDTTSGRGANIQYF	TGCGCCAGCAGCCAAGATACGACTAGCGGGAGAGGGGCAAACATTCAGTACTTC
TRBV5-1	TRBJ2-7	NA	NA	CASGNQGLGYEQYF	TGCGCCAGCGGCAACCAGGGTTTAGGCTACGAGCAGTACTTC
TRBV6-5	TRBJ1-2	NA	few	CASSPHGTGYGYTF	TGTGCCAGCAGCCCCCACGGTACAGGCTATGGCTACACCTTC